These 23 T cell receptor beta chains share one sample of origin, sequenced in a study of blood T cell repertoires in COVID-19. Profiling relied on immunoSEQ multiplex PCR, and the TCRdb table lists in-frame clones only, not all of them. Among fewer than 85,000 clones listed, less than 75% were seen once. Sequencing was carried out using peripheral blood. The receptors here all came from a man aged 55 to 70 with acute or convalescent COVID-19.

This clone was picked up one time. This chain connects TRBV15 to TRBJ1-5, with D unclear. This CDR3 is built from 15 residues. Trimming took 0 bases from V and 0 from J, leaving 6 bases between them. CDR1 is LNHNV, CDR2 YYDKDF, per germline (reference sequence). The DNA for the CDR3 is TGTGCCACCAGCAGAGATTACAGTAGCAATCAGCCCCAGCATTTT. Translated, it gives CATSRDYSSNQPQHF.

The rearrangement joins TRBV12-3 or TRBV12-4 to TRBJ2-5, with no clear D. The CDR3 has 13 residues. Between the trimmed V and J ends, which lost 8 bases and 4 bases, there was a span of 14 bases. The CDR3 protein is CASQVVVGETQYF. CDR3 DNA sequence: TGTGCCAGCCAGGTGGTTGTTGGAGAGACCCAGTACTTC.

This chain links TRBV5-1 with TRBJ2-7; tentatively, D is TRBD2 (6 bases). Trimming stripped 3 bases from V and 0 bases from J, with 13 bases between. This CDR3 contains 15 residues. CDR1 and CDR2 (germline): SGHRS, YFSETQ. CDR3 residues: CASSSNSGSSYEQYF. The CDR3 bases are TGCGCCAGCAGCTCCAATAGCGGAAGCTCCTACGAGCAGTACTTC.

The chain's CDR3 is CAGRREGDGYTF. Written as DNA, the CDR3 is TGTGCCGGGCGCAGGGAGGGGGATGGCTACACCTTC. This chain uses TRBV30 with TRBJ1-2; TRBD1 might be the D (6 bases). CDR1 is GTSNPN, CDR2 SVGIG, per germline (reference sequence). V was pared by 8 bases and J by 6 bases, with 16 bases between. This CDR3 region has 12 residues.

This clone is medium-sized within its sample. V usage is TRBV24-1 and J usage is TRBJ2-1; tentative D call: TRBD2 (6 bases). Per the germline V gene, CDR1 is KGHDR and CDR2 is SFDVKD. V was trimmed by 3 bases and J by 5 bases, leaving 16 bases between them. The length of the CDR3 is 16 residues. The CDR3 DNA reads TGTGCCACCAGTGATACAACTAGCCTCGGGAACAATGAGCAGTTCTTC. Its protein product is CATSDTTSLGNNEQFF.

This clone was observed a handful of times. The CDR3 reads CASSAGQAKVYEQYF. CDR3 bases: TGCGCCAGCAGCGCCGGACAGGCCAAGGTCTACGAGCAGTACTTC. The chain uses TRBV5-1 and TRBJ2-7; TRBD1 matches 7 bases. Trimming cost V 4 bases and J 3 bases; bases outside gene matches: 10. Germline assignment: CDR1 SGHRS and CDR2 YFSETQ. The CDR3 runs to 15 residues.

The chain links TRBV9 to TRBJ2-5; 7 positions agree with TRBD1. Germline assignment: CDR1 SGDLS and CDR2 YYNGEE. The CDR3 has 15 amino acids. After removal of 0 bases from V and 5 bases from J, the junction contained 7 bases not matched to a gene. CDR3 bases: TGTGCCAGCAGCGTAGGACAGGGCAAAATGGAGACCCAGTACTTC. Protein: CASSVGQGKMETQYF.

The chain recombines TRBV12-5 with TRBJ2-1; D is unresolved. CDR3 length equals 15 residues. V dropped 5 bases and J dropped 5 bases, with 16 bases sitting between them. Germline values: CDR1 LGHNT, CDR2 FRNRAP. The CDR3 coding sequence is TGTGCTAGTGGTGTCGCCCGACTTGTCGACAATGAGCAGTTCTTC. Translating it yields CASGVARLVDNEQFF.

This rearrangement joins TRBV29-1 to TRBJ2-1; the D gene is possibly TRBD1 (6 bases). V was cut by 6 bases and J by 9 bases, with 12 bases left in between. Germline V gene lookup returns CDR1 SQVTM and CDR2 ANQGSEA. This CDR3 has 11 amino acids. CDR3 in amino acids: CSVATGFEQFF. In DNA form, the CDR3 reads TGCAGCGTAGCTACAGGGTTTGAGCAGTTCTTC.

The CDR3 protein is CATSRATGNTEAFF. The CDR3 DNA sequence: TGTGCCACCAGCAGAGCCACGGGGAACACTGAAGCTTTCTTT. The gene calls are TRBV15 and TRBJ1-1; D call uncertain. V lost 1 base and J lost 1, with 7 bases in between. This CDR3 has 14 amino acids. The germline V gene has CDR1 LNHNV and CDR2 YYDKDF (reference sequence).

The V and J genes are TRBV4-2 and TRBJ1-2; D call uncertain. Per germline, CDR1 LGHNA and CDR2 YNFKEQ. CDR3 length: 17 residues. Trimming pared 0 bases from V and 2 bases from J, leaving 16 bases between. Written as DNA, the CDR3 is TGTGCCAGCAGCCAAGAAACTTTAGCGGTGAAGAACTATGGCTACACCTTC. Its translation: CASSQETLAVKNYGYTF.

The J gene is TRBJ2-3, the V gene TRBV19; 14 positions match TRBD2. Germline trimming cut 3 bases from V and 2 bases from J; bases unmatched to any gene: 10. Germline-derived CDR1 and CDR2 are LNHDA and SQIVND (reference sequence). This CDR3 contains 19 residues. In nucleotides, the CDR3 is TGTGCCAGTAGTATGGGACTAGCGGGGGACATCAAATACACAGATACGCAGTATTTT. The encoded protein is CASSMGLAGDIKYTDTQYF.

The chain carries TRBV9 and TRBJ1-1; TRBD1 matches at 9 bases. The CDR3 has 14 residues. The J segment lost 6 bases and the V segment lost 2 bases, leaving 5 bases of the junction unmatched. The germline gives CDR1 SGDLS, CDR2 YYNGEE. CDR3 sequence (DNA): TGTGCCAGCAGCGTCCGGGACAGGGCTCCTGAAGCTTTCTTT. The encoded protein is CASSVRDRAPEAFF.

The chain is built from TRBV2 and TRBJ2-1; 8 bases agree with TRBD1. Unmatched junction bases numbered 13, after V lost 7 bases and J lost 5 bases. The CDR3 loop spans 16 amino acids. Germline CDR1 reads SNHLY; CDR2 reads FYNNEI. The DNA of the CDR3 is TGTGCCAGCACCCAAAGCCCAGGACAGGGTCACAATGAGCAGTTCTTC. Translated, it gives CASTQSPGQGHNEQFF.

About this clone: Other DNA sequences within the sample encode an identical CDR3. The chain employs TRBV5-1 and TRBJ2-5, with 8 bases matching TRBD1. V dropped 0 bases and J dropped 7; count of bases not matched to a gene: 5. The CDR3 runs to 14 residues. Germline V lookup: CDR1 SGHRS, CDR2 YFSETQ. The CDR3 DNA sequence: TGCGCCAGCAGCTTGGAGACAGGGGCAGGGACCCAGTACTTC. Protein sequence: CASSLETGAGTQYF.

The rearrangement uses TRBV18 and TRBJ1-1; 9 bases fit TRBD1. Germline CDR1 KGHSH, CDR2 LQKENI. This CDR3 contains 15 residues. Germline trimming cut 6 bases from V and 3 bases from J; bases unmatched to any gene: 8. The chain's CDR3 is CASSPTGGWDTEAFF. The CDR3 DNA follows: TGTGCCAGCTCTCCGACAGGGGGTTGGGACACTGAAGCTTTCTTT.

This clone occurred a few times. V gene TRBV7-6 combines with J gene TRBJ1-6; TRBD1 aligns across 11 bases. Germline V gene sequence: CDR1 SGHVS, CDR2 FNYEAQ. The CDR3 has 16 residues. Trimming removed 1 base from V and 10 bases from J; junction bases left unmatched: 6. The CDR3, as DNA: TGTGCCAGCAGCTTAGGGACAGGGGGCCGGGGATCACCCCTCCACTTT. It codes for CASSLGTGGRGSPLHF.

The genes are TRBV11-2 and TRBJ2-1, with 7 bases aligning to TRBD2. The germline gives CDR1 SGHAT, CDR2 FQNNGV. With V trimmed by 1 base and J by 3 bases, 0 bases remained unmatched. The length of the CDR3 is 14 residues. The CDR3 here is CASSLAGGYNEQFF. CDR3 in DNA: TGTGCCAGCAGCTTAGCGGGAGGCTACAATGAGCAGTTCTTC.

The rearrangement links TRBV12-3 or TRBV12-4 to TRBJ2-5, with D unresolved. The CDR3 spans 11 residues. V dropped 6 bases and J dropped 7 bases, with 9 bases sitting between them. CDR3 protein: CASSQAATQYF. CDR3 nucleotide sequence: TGTGCCAGCAGCCAGGCCGCGACCCAGTACTTC.

The chain carries TRBV7-3 and TRBJ1-1, with TRBD1 identical over 8 bases. The germline CDR1 and CDR2 sequences are SGHTA and FQGTGA. V was pared by 5 bases and J by 4 bases, with 3 bases of the junction left unmatched. This CDR3 has 13 residues. CDR3 bases: TGTGCCAGCAGCAATACAGGGGGCACTGAAGCTTTCTTT. Amino acid sequence: CASSNTGGTEAFF. The whole variable domain, filled in from reference TRBV7-3 and TRBJ1-1, reads GAGVSQTPSNKVTEKGKYVELRCDPISGHTALYWYRQSLGQGPEFLIYFQGTGAADDSGLPNDRFFAVRPEGSVSTLKIQRTERGDSAVYLCASSNTGGTEAFFGQGTRLTVV.

The chain joins TRBV2 to TRBJ2-3, with 9 bases identical to TRBD1. Trimming at V came to 0 bases and at J to 4 bases, leaving 2 bases not matched to a gene. The CDR3 covers 15 residues. Germline CDR1 SNHLY, CDR2 FYNNEI. The CDR3 loop reads CASSEAGTGPDTQYF. DNA of the CDR3: TGTGCCAGCAGTGAAGCAGGGACAGGGCCAGATACGCAGTATTTT.

This chain connects TRBV19 to TRBJ2-3; D is uncertain. Germline V gene data show CDR1 as LNHDA and CDR2 as SQIVND (reference sequence). The CDR3 spans 11 residues. Trimming pared 8 bases from V and 2 bases from J, leaving 5 bases between. CDR3 DNA sequence: TGTGCCAGTGGAGACACAGATACGCAGTATTTT. Protein sequence: CASGDTDTQYF.

The chain links TRBV5-5 to TRBJ1-1, with 10 positions matching TRBD1. With 3 bases clipped from V and 5 bases from J, the junction kept 10 bases outside the gene matches. The CDR3 runs to 16 residues. CDR1 is SGHKS and CDR2 is YYEKEE in the germline V gene (reference sequence). CDR3 sequence (DNA): TGTGCCAGCAGCTCCGGGACAGGGGAAGCGGGAACTGAAGCTTTCTTT. Translating it yields CASSSGTGEAGTEAFF.